This T cell receptor beta chain was captured in a study of cytotoxic CD8 clonotypes in ibrutinib-treated CLL. Study results and caveats: Public clonotypes occurred uncommonly; on treatment, they contracted or remained stable. Having risen at ibrutinib response, clonality had fallen back toward baseline by progression.

The germline V gene encodes CDR1 LNHNV and CDR2 YYDKDF (reference sequence). The CDR3 runs to 15 residues. V shed 4 bases and J shed 0 bases, with 12 bases lying between them. The intended depth for sequencing was 1 in 200,000 to 1 in 1 million T cells. TCRdb keeps only in-frame clones here, not all; method: immunoSEQ multiplex PCR. This sample has roughly 160,000 clones, with roughly 86% found just once. Note on this clone: Its antigen is undetermined.

Genomic DNA in a quantity of about 2.1 micrograms was derived from cryopreserved PBMCs for TCR beta libraries. The starting material was PBMCs, obtained after 12 months of ibrutinib treatment. This receptor was obtained from a human donor with chronic lymphocytic leukemia. The chain combines TRBV15 with TRBJ1-2; D call uncertain. CDR3 loop: CATSTRTESNYGYTF. The CDR3 nucleotides are TGTGCCACCAGCACCAGGACGGAGTCTAACTATGGCTACACCTTC.